One T cell receptor (beta chain) is described in this entry. Its antigen is currently unknown. This specimen belongs to a study of cytomegalovirus exposure and HLA in healthy donors. As for the study in general: Drawn from HLA-typed donors, approximately 86 million unique TCRs were held in an early data release.

The study's findings and limits: Common viral pathogens seemed to be connected with several of the most significant clusters, according to a later analysis.

Germline CDR1 reads SGHRS; CDR2 reads YFSETQ. The CDR3 spans 14 residues. Trimming pared 0 bases from V and 4 bases from J, leaving 8 bases between. The PCR contained 60 Vbeta and 13 Jbeta primers. The method was immunoSEQ multiplex PCR; TCRdb's version includes in-frame clones alone and lacks a portion of them. This table holds under 200,000 clones, roughly 72% found once. Sample: PBMCs. V usage is TRBV5-1 and J usage is TRBJ1-5, with a possible D match to TRBD1 (5 bases). The sequence was collected from a man aged 25-40 years in good health and CMV-seronegative. The DNA of the CDR3 is TGCGCCAGCAGCTTGGAGGCAGGGAATCAGCCCCAGCATTTT. It encodes CASSLEAGNQPQHF.